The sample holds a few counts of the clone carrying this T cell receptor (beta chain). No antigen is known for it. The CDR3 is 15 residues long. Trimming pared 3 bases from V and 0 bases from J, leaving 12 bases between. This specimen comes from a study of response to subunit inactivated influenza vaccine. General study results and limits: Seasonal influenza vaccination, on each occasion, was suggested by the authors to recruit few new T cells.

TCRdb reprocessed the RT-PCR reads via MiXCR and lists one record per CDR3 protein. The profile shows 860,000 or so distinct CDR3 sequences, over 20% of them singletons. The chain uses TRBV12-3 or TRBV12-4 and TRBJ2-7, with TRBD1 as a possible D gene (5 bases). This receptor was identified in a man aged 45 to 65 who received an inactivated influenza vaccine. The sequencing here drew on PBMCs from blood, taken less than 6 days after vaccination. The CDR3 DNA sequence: TGTGCCAGCAGTTTCTCGCAGGGCGGCTCCTACGAGCAGTACTTC. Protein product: CASSFSQGGSYEQYF.